The 6 T cell receptor beta chains reported below all come from one sample, sequenced in a study of cytomegalovirus exposure and HLA in healthy donors. Produced via immunoSEQ multiplex PCR; TCRdb's table is partial and in-frame only. This table has 71,000 or so clones, approximately 94% appearing once. The sequencing input was PBMCs. These receptor sequences come from a woman aged 18-29 years in good health and CMV-seronegative.

This rearrangement joins TRBV11-2 to TRBJ2-2; D perhaps matches TRBD2 (6 bases). Trimming cost V 1 base and J 3 bases, with 12 bases left between them. This CDR3 contains 16 residues. Germline V gene data show CDR1 as SGHAT and CDR2 as FQNNGV. The CDR3 region is CASSLGDWTHTGELFF. The CDR3 bases are TGTGCCAGCAGCTTAGGGGACTGGACCCACACCGGGGAGCTGTTTTTT.

V and J are TRBV7-9 and TRBJ2-7; D possibly corresponds to TRBD2 (5 bases). CDR3 length equals 13 residues. Germline CDR1 is SEHNR and CDR2 is FQNEAQ (reference sequence). With 4 bases removed from V and 5 bases from J, the gap between germline ends came to 12 bases. CDR3 sequence (DNA): TGTGCCAGCAGCTCCTCGGCGGGTAACGAGCAGTACTTC. Translating gives CASSSSAGNEQYF.

The chain is built from TRBV10-3 and TRBJ1-6; D is ambiguous. Trimming removed 6 bases from V and 4 bases from J, with 7 bases in between. Germline CDR1 is ENHRY and CDR2 is SYGVKD. The CDR3 covers 13 residues. The CDR3 reads CAISLDYNSPLHF. As DNA, the CDR3 is TGTGCCATCAGCTTAGATTATAATTCACCCCTCCACTTT.

This clone was detected a few times. Here the CDR3 reads CAWSHDRSDAYEQYF. DNA for the CDR3: TGTGCCTGGAGCCACGACAGGTCGGACGCCTACGAGCAGTACTTC. J is TRBJ2-7 and V is TRBV30, with D perhaps TRBD1 (6 bases). The CDR3 consists of 15 residues. Per the germline V gene, CDR1 is GTSNPN and CDR2 is SVGIG (reference sequence). V dropped 3 bases and J dropped 2 bases, with 17 bases sitting between them.

V gene TRBV27 combines with J gene TRBJ1-4; D perhaps matches TRBD1 (6 bases). V lost 6 bases and J lost 2, with 7 bases in between. The germline V gene encodes CDR1 MNHEY and CDR2 SMNVEV (reference sequence). CDR3 length equals 13 residues. The CDR3 DNA reads TGTGCCAGCAGGACAGGTACTAATGAAAAACTGTTTTTT. Translating gives CASRTGTNEKLFF. Full variable domain (remainder filled in from reference TRBV27 and TRBJ1-4): EAQVTQNPRYLITVTGKKLTVTCSQNMNHEYMSWYRQDPGLGLRQIYYSMNVEVTDKGDVPEGYKVSRKEKRNFPLILESPSPNQTSLYFCASRTGTNEKLFFGSGTQLSVL.

The rearrangement joins TRBV28 to TRBJ2-1, with TRBD1 identical over 9 bases. Germline CDR1 MDHEN, CDR2 SYDVKM. J was trimmed by 4 bases and V by 6 bases; bases with no gene match: 7. The CDR3 is 15 amino acids. In DNA, the CDR3 is TGTGCCAGCAGGGCCGGACAGGGGTTTTACAATGAGCAGTTCTTC. It codes for CASRAGQGFYNEQFF.